Shown below are 10 T cell receptor beta chains from a single sample sequenced in a study of T cell changes during pregnancy in multiple sclerosis. Some clones are missing from TCRdb's copy, which holds only in-frame ones; the method was immunoSEQ multiplex PCR. The sample consists of roughly 61,000 clones, around nine tenths of them appearing once. This material consisted of peripheral blood, taken in the first trimester of pregnancy. Receptor source: a female donor in good health, enrolled as a control in a pregnancy study.

The gene calls are TRBV19 and TRBJ2-7, with 11 bases fitting TRBD1. V shed 10 bases, J shed 4 bases, and the junction held 3 bases outside the gene matches. Per germline, CDR1 LNHDA and CDR2 SQIVND (reference sequence). The CDR3 covers 12 residues. CDR3 DNA: TGTGCCACCGGACAGGGGGCTTACGAGCAGTACTTC. This translates into CATGQGAYEQYF.

The chain has TRBV6-5 and TRBJ1-1; D remains ambiguous. V shed 0 bases and J shed 5 bases, with 7 bases lying between them. The CDR3 is made up of 13 amino acids. Germline lookup yields CDR1 MNHEY and CDR2 SVGAGI. CDR3 sequence: CASSYSAGTEAFF. CDR3 DNA: TGTGCCAGCAGTTACTCGGCGGGAACTGAAGCTTTCTTT.

The V gene is TRBV7-2, the J gene TRBJ2-3; 8 positions match TRBD2. The CDR3 length is 15 residues. From germline, CDR1 is SGHTA and CDR2 FQGNSA. The J segment lost 2 bases and the V segment lost 6 bases, leaving 7 bases of the junction unmatched. In nucleotides, the CDR3 is TGTGCCAGCAGTCAGAGCGGGGGTGACACAGATACGCAGTATTTT. It encodes CASSQSGGDTDTQYF.

The rearrangement links TRBV2 to TRBJ1-1, with 7 bases that match TRBD1. The V gene end was trimmed by 8 bases and the J gene end by 10 bases; junction bases not matched to a gene: 10. Germline CDR1 and CDR2: SNHLY and FYNNEI. This CDR3 spans 12 amino acids. The CDR3 is CASLQTGKGAFF. The CDR3 DNA reads as TGTGCCAGCTTACAGACAGGGAAGGGAGCTTTCTTT.

The V gene is TRBV7-3, the J gene TRBJ2-1; possible D gene TRBD2, 5 bases. Germline-derived CDR1 and CDR2 are SGHTA and FQGTGA. Trimming cost V 0 bases and J 5 bases, with 8 bases left between them. CDR3 length: 14 amino acids. The CDR3 region is CASSLTNGDNEQFF. CDR3 coding DNA: TGTGCCAGCAGCTTAACGAACGGGGACAATGAGCAGTTCTTC.

This rearrangement joins TRBV15 to TRBJ1-4; no reliable D call. Trimming removed 7 bases at V and 7 bases at J, with 13 bases between. CDR1 and CDR2 (germline): LNHNV, YYDKDF (reference sequence). CDR3 length equals 13 residues. The CDR3 DNA is TGTGCCACCACCAGGTTTTCGGGTGAAAAACTGTTTTTT. Amino acids: CATTRFSGEKLFF. The full variable domain, rest sourced from reference TRBV15 and TRBJ1-4, is DAMVIQNPRYQVTQFGKPVTLSCSQTLNHNVMYWYQQKSSQAPKLLFHYYDKDFNNEADTPDNFQSRRPNTSFCFLDIRSPGLGDTAMYLCATTRFSGEKLFFGSGTQLSVL.

The chain links TRBV11-1 to TRBJ1-1; D ambiguous. This CDR3 is 13 amino acids long. The germline V gene has CDR1 SGHAT and CDR2 FQDESV (reference sequence). V shed 1 base and J shed 4 bases, with 7 bases lying between them. CDR3 in amino acids: CASSLVSATEAFF. CDR3 nucleotides: TGTGCCAGCAGCTTAGTTAGCGCCACTGAAGCTTTCTTT.

This CDR3 is CASSAGVYEQYF. The CDR3 DNA reads as TGTGCCAGCAGTGCGGGGGTCTACGAGCAGTACTTC. V gene TRBV2 combines with J gene TRBJ2-7; possibly TRBD2 for D (6 bases). Trimming removed 4 bases at V and 3 bases at J, with 7 bases between. The CDR3 contains 12 residues. Germline V CDR1 and CDR2: SNHLY, FYNNEI.

The chain combines TRBV10-3 with TRBJ1-6; a weak D match, TRBD1 (5 bases). V lost 4 bases, J lost 5 bases, and 12 bases lay in between. Looked up from germline, CDR1 is ENHRY and CDR2 is SYGVKD. This CDR3 has 15 amino acids. CDR3 region: CAISVREQDNSPLHF. DNA of the CDR3: TGTGCCATCAGTGTCAGAGAACAGGATAATTCACCCCTCCACTTT.

The chain is built from TRBV7-6 and TRBJ2-2; 13 nucleotides line up with TRBD2. The germline V gene has CDR1 SGHVS and CDR2 FNYEAQ. After removal of 0 bases from V and 7 bases from J, the junction contained 5 bases not matched to a gene. CDR3 length equals 17 residues. In DNA, the CDR3 is TGTGCCAGCAGCTTAGCACTAGCGGGAGGGCCGGTCGGGGAGCTGTTTTTT. It is translated as CASSLALAGGPVGELFF.